The 32 T cell receptor beta chains below were found in one sample sequenced in a study of blood T cell repertoires in COVID-19. Here immunoSEQ multiplex PCR was the method, and the copy in TCRdb shows in-frame clones only, minus some. This table has about 240,000 clones, about 86% appearing once. Sequencing used peripheral blood. Receptors were obtained from a man aged 60 to 75 with acute or convalescent COVID-19.

The chain recombines TRBV7-2 with TRBJ2-3; the D gene is possibly TRBD2 (6 bases). Germline V lookup: CDR1 SGHTA, CDR2 FQGNSA. The V end lost 4 bases, the J end lost 0 bases, and 14 bases lay between the germline ends. The CDR3 has 16 amino acids. The CDR3 reads CASSSVLALSTDTQYF. The CDR3, as DNA: TGTGCCAGCAGCTCCGTACTAGCTCTGAGCACAGATACGCAGTATTTT.

The chain recombines TRBV29-1 with TRBJ2-3, with 13 bases identical to TRBD2. V lost 8 bases and J lost 6; bases outside the gene matches: 8. Germline loops: CDR1 SQVTM, CDR2 ANQGSEA. This CDR3 comprises 14 residues. As DNA, the CDR3 is TGCAGCACCGACGGACTAGCGGGAGACGATACGCAGTATTTT. Encoded protein: CSTDGLAGDDTQYF.

This chain joins TRBV25-1 and TRBJ2-3, with TRBD1 as a possible D gene (6 bases). The V end was cut by 0 bases, the J end by 0 bases, with 7 bases between. Germline CDR1 and CDR2: MGHDK and SYGVNS. The CDR3 length is 15 residues. The CDR3 sequence: CASSEYRGSTDTQYF. DNA of the CDR3: TGTGCCAGCAGTGAATATAGGGGGAGCACAGATACGCAGTATTTT.

The genes are TRBV28 and TRBJ1-2; D call uncertain. CDR1 is MDHEN and CDR2 is SYDVKM in the germline V gene. V gave up 6 bases and J gave up 2 bases, with 7 bases separating them. The CDR3 length is 12 residues. Here the CDR3 DNA reads TGTGCCAGCAGACTTAACAACTATGGCTACACCTTC. Translated: CASRLNNYGYTF.

This chain connects TRBV27 to TRBJ2-7; D might be TRBD1 (6 bases). Germline V gene sequence: CDR1 MNHEY, CDR2 SMNVEV (reference sequence). This CDR3 contains 15 residues. V was pared by 6 bases and J by 4 bases, with 19 bases between. This CDR3 is CASRYKGGTIYEQYF. The CDR3 nucleotides are TGTGCCAGCAGGTATAAAGGGGGTACAATATACGAGCAGTACTTC.

The chain has TRBV18 and TRBJ2-2, with 7 bases identical to TRBD1. V shed 4 bases and J 4 bases; nucleotides not matched to a gene: 9. The CDR3 contains 16 residues. CDR1 and CDR2 (germline): KGHSH, LQKENI. The chain's CDR3 is CASSRDRVVGTGELFF. CDR3 sequence (DNA): TGTGCCAGCTCACGTGACAGGGTCGTCGGCACCGGGGAGCTGTTTTTT. Looking up the rest from reference TRBV18 and TRBJ2-2 gives the full variable domain: NAGVMQNPRHLVRRRGQEARLRCSPMKGHSHVYWYRQLPEEGLKFMVYLQKENIIDESGMPKERFSAEFPKEGPSILRIQQVVRGDSAAYFCASSRDRVVGTGELFFGEGSRLTVL.

The chain employs TRBV6-4 and TRBJ1-1; D not resolved. Trimming left V 0 bases short and J 10 bases short, with 12 bases between. From germline, CDR1 is MRHNA and CDR2 SNTAGT. The CDR3 has 13 residues. CDR3 residues: CASSDSPGGGAFF. CDR3 sequence (DNA): TGTGCCAGCAGTGACTCACCGGGCGGAGGAGCTTTCTTT.

The CDR3 sequence is CASSPPGGGLGNTIYF. DNA of the CDR3: TGTGCCAGCTCACCCCCCGGAGGGGGCTTGGGAAACACCATATATTTT. The rearrangement uses TRBV18 and TRBJ1-3; 7 nucleotides line up with TRBD1. The V gene end was trimmed by 3 bases and the J gene end by 4 bases; junction bases not matched to a gene: 9. Germline V CDR1 and CDR2: KGHSH, LQKENI. The CDR3 consists of 16 residues.

As DNA, the CDR3 is TGTGCCAGCAGCCAAGGAGCCGGGAATCAGCCCCAGCATTTT. It yields the protein CASSQGAGNQPQHF. The chain has TRBV4-2 and TRBJ1-5; D not resolved. V lost 1 base to trimming and J lost 4 bases, with 8 bases between them. CDR1 is LGHNA, CDR2 YNFKEQ, per germline. The CDR3 length is 14 residues.

V is TRBV29-1 and J is TRBJ1-1; 8 nucleotides align to TRBD1. The V and J ends lost 4 bases and 7 bases, in that order; junction bases with no gene match: 5. Germline V gene data show CDR1 as SQVTM and CDR2 as ANQGSEA. The CDR3 length is 12 residues. DNA of the CDR3: TGCAGCGTTGTCCCAGGGGGCTTTGAAGCTTTCTTT. Protein sequence: CSVVPGGFEAFF.

The V and J genes are TRBV7-2 and TRBJ2-2; 8 nucleotides line up with TRBD2. The CDR3 is made up of 17 amino acids. V lost 0 bases and J lost 7; bases outside the gene matches: 10. CDR1 is SGHTA, CDR2 FQGNSA, per germline. The CDR3 nucleotides are TGTGCCAGCAGCTTAGCTTCGGGAGCGGGAGTGAGCGGGGAGCTGTTTTTT. Its translation is CASSLASGAGVSGELFF. Combining the CDR3 with reference TRBV7-2 and TRBJ2-2 gives the whole variable domain GAGVSQSPSNKVTEKGKDVELRCDPISGHTALYWYRQSLGQGLEFLIYFQGNSAPDKSGLPSDRFSAERTGGSVSTLTIQRTQQEDSAVYLCASSLASGAGVSGELFFGEGSRLTVL.

V gene TRBV27 combines with J gene TRBJ2-7, with D possibly matching TRBD1 (6 bases). Germline V gene data show CDR1 as MNHEY and CDR2 as SMNVEV (reference sequence). V lost 5 bases, J lost 1 base, and 12 bases lay in between. The CDR3 covers 14 residues. CDR3 loop: CASSITGSSYEQYF. Here the CDR3 DNA reads TGTGCCAGCAGTATCACAGGGTCGTCCTACGAGCAGTACTTC.

The CDR3 coding sequence is TGTGCCAGCAGTCAGCGGACCCTCCAAGAGACCCAGTACTTC. This sequence encodes CASSQRTLQETQYF. The chain joins TRBV19 to TRBJ2-5; tentative D call: TRBD2 (5 bases). The CDR3 has 14 residues. Between the trimmed V and J ends, which lost 9 bases and 1 base, there was a span of 15 bases. Germline V lookup: CDR1 LNHDA, CDR2 SQIVND (reference sequence).

This clone was detected only a few times. The rearrangement uses TRBV5-4 and TRBJ1-1; tentatively, D is TRBD1 (6 bases). The CDR3 length is 14 residues. V lost 4 bases and J lost 2, with 12 bases in between. The germline V gene encodes CDR1 SGHNT and CDR2 YYREEE (reference sequence). CDR3 region: CASSLTGLNTEAFF. The CDR3 bases are TGTGCCAGCAGCCTGACAGGCTTAAACACTGAAGCTTTCTTT.

The rearrangement joins TRBV6-6 to TRBJ1-5; perhaps TRBD1 as D (5 bases). Germline lookup yields CDR1 MNHNY and CDR2 SVGAGI (reference sequence). This CDR3 has 16 residues. V gave up 10 bases and J gave up 2 bases, with 21 bases separating them. DNA of the CDR3: TGTGCCACGACCCGCGGGGGGTCTTTCGGCAATCAGCCCCAGCATTTT. Protein: CATTRGGSFGNQPQHF.

This clone was detected once. This sequence joins TRBV29-1 and TRBJ1-1; D unclear. CDR3 length equals 13 residues. Germline assignment: CDR1 SQVTM and CDR2 ANQGSEA. V lost 4 bases to trimming and J lost 0 bases, with 9 bases between them. The CDR3 sequence is CSVGMYMNTEAFF. CDR3 DNA: TGCAGCGTTGGCATGTACATGAACACTGAAGCTTTCTTT.

The chain has TRBV6-5 and TRBJ1-2; a weak D match, TRBD1 (5 bases). Germline CDR1 MNHEY, CDR2 SVGAGI. V was trimmed by 2 bases and J by 6 bases, leaving 10 bases between them. This CDR3 has 13 amino acids. The CDR3 sequence is CASSYNPRDGYTF. DNA of the CDR3: TGTGCCAGCAGTTACAACCCCAGGGATGGCTACACCTTC.

This chain connects TRBV5-5 to TRBJ2-7, with D possibly matching TRBD1 (6 bases). The CDR3 consists of 14 residues. Germline V gene sequence: CDR1 SGHKS, CDR2 YYEKEE (reference sequence). V was pared by 4 bases and J by 5 bases, with 16 bases between. CDR3: CASSEGGSRDEQYF. CDR3 in DNA: TGTGCCAGCAGCGAAGGGGGTTCGAGGGACGAGCAGTACTTC.

The chain is built from TRBV21-1 and TRBJ2-7; TRBD2 was called by the table and not checked on the DNA. TRBV21-1 is a recognized pseudogene. The CDR3 loop spans 17 amino acids. CDR3 sequence reads: CASPPGGANVSSYEQYF. CDR3 bases: TGTGCCAGCCCCCCGGGAGGGGCCAACGTAAGCTCCTACGAGCAGTACTTC.

The chain couples TRBV6-2 or TRBV6-3 to TRBJ2-1, with TRBD1 as a possible D gene (6 bases). The CDR3 is 13 amino acids. V lost 0 bases and J 10 bases, leaving 10 bases between the germline ends. From germline, CDR1 is MNHEY and CDR2 SVGEGT. CDR3 sequence (DNA): TGTGCCAGCAGTTACTCGGGGACAAGCGAGCAGTTCTTC. It specifies CASSYSGTSEQFF.

The chain is built from TRBV27 and TRBJ1-1; tentative D call: TRBD1 (6 bases). Between the trimmed V and J ends, which lost 2 bases and 4 bases, there was a span of 14 bases. The CDR3 is 15 residues long. CDR1 and CDR2 (germline): MNHEY, SMNVEV (reference sequence). CDR3 residues: CASSLVGALGTEAFF. CDR3 sequence (DNA): TGTGCCAGCAGTTTAGTGGGGGCGCTGGGCACTGAAGCTTTCTTT.

V gene TRBV28 combines with J gene TRBJ2-7; a possible D gene is TRBD2 (5 bases). V lost 6 bases and J lost 2, with 17 bases in between. CDR1 is MDHEN and CDR2 is SYDVKM in the germline V gene. This CDR3 comprises 15 residues. CDR3 bases: TGTGCCAGCAGCTCGCCCAGCGGACTCCCCTACGAGCAGTACTTC. Translating it yields CASSSPSGLPYEQYF. Using reference TRBV28 and TRBJ2-7 for the parts outside the CDR3, the full variable domain is DVKVTQSSRYLVKRTGEKVFLECVQDMDHENMFWYRQDPGLGLRLIYFSYDVKMKEKGDIPEGYSVSREKKERFSLILESASTNQTSMYLCASSSPSGLPYEQYFGPGTRLTVT.

This clone has only one observation. The chain joins TRBV6-5 to TRBJ2-3, with D unresolved. V was trimmed by 8 bases and J by 4 bases, leaving 16 bases between them. The CDR3 loop spans 14 amino acids. The germline V gene encodes CDR1 MNHEY and CDR2 SVGAGI. The CDR3 loop reads CASAVLIRADTQYF. CDR3 sequence (DNA): TGTGCCAGCGCGGTCCTTATTCGGGCAGATACGCAGTATTTT.

The V gene is TRBV25-1, the J gene TRBJ1-4, with 8 bases that match TRBD1. V was pared by 5 bases and J by 8 bases, with 16 bases of the junction left unmatched. In germline, CDR1 is MGHDK, CDR2 SYGVNS. The CDR3 sequence is 17 residues long. Here the CDR3 reads CASSRNRGQGAGEKLFF. In DNA, the CDR3 is TGTGCCAGCAGTAGGAACAGAGGTCAGGGGGCGGGCGAAAAACTGTTTTTT.

This clone was seen a few times. The chain couples TRBV6-2 or TRBV6-3 to TRBJ2-7; 9 nucleotides line up with TRBD1. Germline CDR1 MNHEY, CDR2 SVGEGT. CDR3 length equals 15 residues. Trimming at V came to 0 bases and at J to 6 bases, leaving 6 bases not matched to a gene. CDR3 sequence (DNA): TGTGCCAGCAGTTACTCCGGGACAGGGTTTTCCGAGCAGTACTTC. Translating gives CASSYSGTGFSEQYF.

This sequence joins TRBV19 and TRBJ1-1; D is undetermined. This CDR3 spans 13 amino acids. V was cut by 3 bases and J by 1 base, with 6 bases left in between. CDR1 LNHDA and CDR2 SQIVND come from the germline V gene (reference sequence). In DNA, the CDR3 is TGTGCCAGTAGTATTTACGGGAACACTGAAGCTTTCTTT. It codes for CASSIYGNTEAFF.

The chain joins TRBV19 to TRBJ2-1; 9 nucleotides match TRBD1. CDR1 and CDR2 from the germline V gene are LNHDA and SQIVND (reference sequence). There are 17 residues in the CDR3. V shed 1 base and J 3 bases; nucleotides not matched to a gene: 7. For the CDR3, the DNA is TGTGCCAGTAGTATAGGATGGGACAGGGCCCGCTACAATGAGCAGTTCTTC. This translates into CASSIGWDRARYNEQFF.

V gene TRBV3-1 (or the pseudogene TRBV3-2) combines with J gene TRBJ2-7; 11 bases fit TRBD2. This CDR3 comprises 16 residues. V lost 4 bases to trimming and J lost 5 bases; unmatched junction nucleotides: 10. The germline V gene has CDR1 LGHDT and CDR2 YNNKEL (reference sequence). CDR3 residues: CASSRGTSGQGDEQYF. The CDR3 nucleotides read TGTGCCAGCAGCCGAGGGACTAGCGGACAAGGAGACGAGCAGTACTTC.

The V gene is TRBV6-5, the J gene TRBJ2-7, with TRBD2 matching over 9 bases. Germline assignment: CDR1 MNHEY and CDR2 SVGAGI. The CDR3 has 14 amino acids. The V segment lost 7 bases and the J segment 2 bases; nucleotides outside the gene matches: 6. CDR3 coding DNA: TGTGCCAGCAATCTAGCGGGACGAACCTACGAGCAGTACTTC. This codes for CASNLAGRTYEQYF.

This clone appeared a single time. The V and J genes are TRBV7-8 and TRBJ1-2; D is unresolved. The germline gives CDR1 SGHVS, CDR2 FQNEAQ. With 1 base removed from V and 0 bases from J, the gap between germline ends came to 12 bases. CDR3 length: 16 residues. The CDR3 DNA is TGTGCCAGCAGCTTAGGGCAGACTATAGCTAACTATGGCTACACCTTC. Translation: CASSLGQTIANYGYTF.

This sequence joins TRBV12-3 or TRBV12-4 and TRBJ1-5; tentative D call: TRBD1 (5 bases). Deletions cut 4 bases from V and 3 bases from J, with 7 bases between. This CDR3 has 13 residues. CDR3 bases: TGTGCCAGCAGTTCGACAGACAATCAGCCCCAGCATTTT. Its protein product is CASSSTDNQPQHF.

This clone has only a few counts. V and J are TRBV30 and TRBJ1-4; D is unclear. The CDR3 runs to 19 residues. Trimming removed 4 bases from V and 6 bases from J, with 30 bases in between. Germline V lookup: CDR1 GTSNPN, CDR2 SVGIG (reference sequence). The CDR3 nucleotides read TGTGCCTGGACTCATTTGCCCTCTACGGCGGCGGCGATCGATGAAAAACTGTTTTTT. Protein: CAWTHLPSTAAAIDEKLFF.